The clone carrying this TCR beta chain appeared once. Its specificity is unknown. The sample belongs to a study of early stage breast cancer tumors. Study overall: Of approximately 16 invasive breast tumors, 11 to 12 were hormone receptor-positive, HER2-negative. Roughly 9.6-fold was the mean read coverage per sample. Study conclusions and caveats: Tumors had approximately 2.6-fold higher T cell density and higher clonality than adjacent normal breast tissue.

The protocol was immunoSEQ multiplex PCR, while the TCRdb copy is restricted to in-frame clones and leaves out a portion. The sample has about 72,000 clones, approximately 80% seen once. CDR1 and CDR2 from the germline V gene are KGHSH and LQKENI. The V gene lost 1 base and the J gene lost 0 bases, with 22 bases spanning the gap. The CDR3 consists of 20 residues. This TCR came from a person between 55 and 69 years old with breast cancer. Specimen: blood. This sequence joins TRBV18 and TRBJ1-3; D gene uncertain. CDR3 coding DNA: TGTGCCAGCTCACCACGGGTAGCCCTAAAGACGGGGTCCTCTGGAAACACCATATATTTT. Its protein product is CASSPRVALKTGSSGNTIYF. The full variable domain, completed using reference TRBV18 and TRBJ1-3, is NAGVMQNPRHLVRRRGQEARLRCSPMKGHSHVYWYRQLPEEGLKFMVYLQKENIIDESGMPKERFSAEFPKEGPSILRIQQVVRGDSAAYFCASSPRVALKTGSSGNTIYFGEGSWLTVV.